Presented here are 8 T cell receptor beta chains from one specimen sequenced in a study of CXCR3-negative and CXCR3-positive naive CD8 T cells. 5' RACE that incorporated UMI labels was used to prepare the TRB cDNA libraries. From its re-call of the 5' RACE reads, TCRdb lists each CDR3 protein once, without DNA. The table for this sample gives roughly 71,000 distinct CDR3 sequences. Sequenced: naive CXCR3- CD8+ T cells from blood. The sample's subset: CD45RO-CCR7+CD27+CD95- naive CD8+ T cells lacking CXCR3 (TNR3-). Source of these receptors: a human donor in good health. Some clones in this sample may be carry-over from other donors' samples.

This chain links TRBV12-3 or TRBV12-4 with TRBJ1-1. CDR3 size: 13 residues. This chain's CDR3 is CASSFGFVTEAFF.

The chain joins TRBV27 to TRBJ2-1; TCRdb proposes TRBD1, but this gene call is untestable without DNA. In germline, CDR1 is MNHEY, CDR2 SMNVEV (reference sequence). This CDR3 spans 16 amino acids. CDR3 protein: CASSLSGGPRYNEQFF.

This chain links TRBV28 with TRBJ1-2. Germline V lookup: CDR1 MDHEN, CDR2 SYDVKM. This CDR3 has 18 amino acids. The CDR3 region is CASSPTTLKGPHGVGYTF.

The chain uses TRBV2 and TRBJ1-1; TCRdb outputs TRBD1, but without DNA this stays unchecked. Germline CDR1 reads SNHLY; CDR2 reads FYNNEI. This CDR3 has 13 amino acids. The CDR3 is CASSSTGGTEAFF.

V usage is TRBV29-1 and J usage is TRBJ1-1; TCRdb calls TRBD1, which cannot be checked without DNA. Germline V gene sequence: CDR1 SQVTM, CDR2 ANQGSEA. The length of the CDR3 is 13 residues. CDR3 amino acids: CSAGRRDNTEAFF.

V gene TRBV20-1 combines with J gene TRBJ2-1; TCRdb's D call of TRBD1 is untestable without DNA. The germline gives CDR1 DFQATT, CDR2 SNEGSKA (reference sequence). The CDR3 contains 14 residues. CDR3 protein: CSVIRDNSYNEQFF.

The chain recombines TRBV21-1 with TRBJ2-7; TCRdb lists TRBD2, though no DNA is available to test this call. TRBV21-1 is flagged as a pseudogene. The CDR3 is 13 residues long. CDR3 protein: CASSTRLPYEQYF.

The chain carries TRBV27 and TRBJ1-1. CDR1 and CDR2 (germline): MNHEY, SMNVEV (reference sequence). This CDR3 contains 14 residues. CDR3 protein: CASSLSGASAEAFF.